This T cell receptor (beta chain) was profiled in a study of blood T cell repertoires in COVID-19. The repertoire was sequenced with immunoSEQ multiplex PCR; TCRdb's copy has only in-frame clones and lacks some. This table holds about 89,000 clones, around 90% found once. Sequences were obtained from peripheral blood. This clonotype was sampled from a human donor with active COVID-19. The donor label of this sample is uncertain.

CDR3 nucleotides: TGTGCCAGTAGTATAGATGTACCGGGACAGGGCTACAATGAGCAGTTCTTC. This encodes CASSIDVPGQGYNEQFF. J is TRBJ2-1 and V is TRBV19, with TRBD1 matching over 9 bases. The CDR3 loop spans 17 amino acids. In germline, CDR1 is LNHDA, CDR2 SQIVND (reference sequence). Trimming at V came to 0 bases and at J to 3 bases, leaving 6 bases not matched to a gene.